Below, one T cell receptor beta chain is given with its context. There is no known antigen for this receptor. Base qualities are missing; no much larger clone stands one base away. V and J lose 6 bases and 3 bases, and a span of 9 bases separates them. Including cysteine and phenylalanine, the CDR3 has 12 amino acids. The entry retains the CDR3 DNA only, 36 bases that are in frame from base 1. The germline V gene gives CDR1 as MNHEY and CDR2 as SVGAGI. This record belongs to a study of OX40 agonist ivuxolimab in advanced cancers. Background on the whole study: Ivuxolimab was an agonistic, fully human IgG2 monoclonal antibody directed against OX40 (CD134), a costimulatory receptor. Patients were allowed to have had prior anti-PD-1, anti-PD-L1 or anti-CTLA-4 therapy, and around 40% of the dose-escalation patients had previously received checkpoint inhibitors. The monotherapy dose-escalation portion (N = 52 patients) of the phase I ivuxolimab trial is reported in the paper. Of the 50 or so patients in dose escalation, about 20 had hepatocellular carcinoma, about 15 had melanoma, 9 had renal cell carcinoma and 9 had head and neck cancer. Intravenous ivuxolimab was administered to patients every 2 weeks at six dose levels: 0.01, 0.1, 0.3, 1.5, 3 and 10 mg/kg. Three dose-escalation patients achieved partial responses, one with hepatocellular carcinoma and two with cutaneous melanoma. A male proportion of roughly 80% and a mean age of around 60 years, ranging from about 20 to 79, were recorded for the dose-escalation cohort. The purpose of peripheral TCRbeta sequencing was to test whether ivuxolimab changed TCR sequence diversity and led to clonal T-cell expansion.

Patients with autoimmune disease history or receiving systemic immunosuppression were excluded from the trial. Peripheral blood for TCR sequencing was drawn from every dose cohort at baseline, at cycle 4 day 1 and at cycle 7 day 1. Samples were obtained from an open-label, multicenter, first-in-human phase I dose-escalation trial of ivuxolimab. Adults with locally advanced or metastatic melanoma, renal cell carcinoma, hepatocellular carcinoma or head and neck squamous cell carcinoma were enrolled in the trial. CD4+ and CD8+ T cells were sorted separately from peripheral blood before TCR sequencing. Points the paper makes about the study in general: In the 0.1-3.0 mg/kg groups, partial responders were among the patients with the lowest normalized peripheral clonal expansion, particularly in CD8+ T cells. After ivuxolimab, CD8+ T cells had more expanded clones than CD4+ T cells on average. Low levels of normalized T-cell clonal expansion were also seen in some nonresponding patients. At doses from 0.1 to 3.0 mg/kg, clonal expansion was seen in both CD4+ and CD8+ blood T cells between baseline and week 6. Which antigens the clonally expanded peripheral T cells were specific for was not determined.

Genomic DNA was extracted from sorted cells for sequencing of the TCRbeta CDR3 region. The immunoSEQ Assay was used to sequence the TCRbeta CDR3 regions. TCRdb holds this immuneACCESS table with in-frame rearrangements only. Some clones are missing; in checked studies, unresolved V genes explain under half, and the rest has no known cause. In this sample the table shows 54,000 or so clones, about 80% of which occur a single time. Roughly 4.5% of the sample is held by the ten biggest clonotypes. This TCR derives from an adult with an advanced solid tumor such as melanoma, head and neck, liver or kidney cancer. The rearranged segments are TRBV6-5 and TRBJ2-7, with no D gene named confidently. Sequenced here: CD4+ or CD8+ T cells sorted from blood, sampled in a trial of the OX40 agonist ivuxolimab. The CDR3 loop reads CASRGQIYEQYF. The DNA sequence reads TGTGCCAGCAGAGGCCAAATCTACGAGCAGTACTTC.